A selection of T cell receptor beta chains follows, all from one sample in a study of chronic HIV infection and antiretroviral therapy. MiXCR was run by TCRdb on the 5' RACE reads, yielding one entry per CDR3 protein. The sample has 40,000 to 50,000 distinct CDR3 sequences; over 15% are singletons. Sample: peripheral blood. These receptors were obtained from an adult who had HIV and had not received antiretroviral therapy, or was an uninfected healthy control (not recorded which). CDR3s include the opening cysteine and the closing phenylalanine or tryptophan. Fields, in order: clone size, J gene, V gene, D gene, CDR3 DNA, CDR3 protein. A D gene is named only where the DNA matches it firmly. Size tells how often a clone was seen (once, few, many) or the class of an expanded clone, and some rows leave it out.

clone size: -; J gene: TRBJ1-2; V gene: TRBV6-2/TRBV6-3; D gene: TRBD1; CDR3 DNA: TGTGCCAGCAAGCTACAACAGGGGACCCTTTCCGGCTACACCTTC; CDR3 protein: CASKLQQGTLSGYTF
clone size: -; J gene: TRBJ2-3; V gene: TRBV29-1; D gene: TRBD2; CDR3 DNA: TGCAGCGTTGGGGAGGGACCCTCAGATACGCAGTATTTT; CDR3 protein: CSVGEGPSDTQYF
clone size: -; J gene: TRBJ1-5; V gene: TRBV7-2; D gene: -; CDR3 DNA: TGTGCCAGCAGCTTAGCGCGAGAACAGCCCCAGCATTTT; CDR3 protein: CASSLAREQPQHF
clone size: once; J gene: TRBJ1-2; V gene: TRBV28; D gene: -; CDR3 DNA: TGTGCCAGCAGTTCGGGGGTTGGTTTTAACTATGGCTACACCTTC; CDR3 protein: CASSSGVGFNYGYTF
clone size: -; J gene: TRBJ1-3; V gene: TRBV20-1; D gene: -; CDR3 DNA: TGCAGTGCTAGAAGACCAGGAAACACCATATATTTT; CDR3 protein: CSARRPGNTIYF
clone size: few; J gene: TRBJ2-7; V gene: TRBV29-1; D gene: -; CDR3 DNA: TGCAGCGTTGGGGGGGACGGGTACGAGCAGTACTTC; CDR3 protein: CSVGGDGYEQYF
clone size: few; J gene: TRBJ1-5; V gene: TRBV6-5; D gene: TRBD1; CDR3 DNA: TGTGCCAGCGGGGGAGGGACAGGGGCCACGGCAGGGGGGCAGCCCCAGCATTTT; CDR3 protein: CASGGGTGATAGGQPQHF
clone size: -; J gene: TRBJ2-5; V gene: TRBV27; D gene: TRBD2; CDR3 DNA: TGTGCCAGCAGTTTGTTGGGCGGGAGTTACGGAGAGACCCAGTACTTC; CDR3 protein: CASSLLGGSYGETQYF
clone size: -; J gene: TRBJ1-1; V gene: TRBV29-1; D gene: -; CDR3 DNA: TGCAGCGTTGTGGGGGGGAACACTGAAGCTTTCTTT; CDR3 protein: CSVVGGNTEAFF
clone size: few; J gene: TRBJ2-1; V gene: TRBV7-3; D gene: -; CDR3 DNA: TGTGCCAGCAGCGAAACTAGCATGGGTGAGCAGTTCTTC; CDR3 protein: CASSETSMGEQFF
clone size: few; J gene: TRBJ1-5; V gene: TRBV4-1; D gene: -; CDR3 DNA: TGCGCCAGCAGTCAATCTATAGGGTATCAGCCCCAGCATTTT; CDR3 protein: CASSQSIGYQPQHF
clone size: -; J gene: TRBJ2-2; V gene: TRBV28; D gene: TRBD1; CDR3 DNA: TGTGCCAGCAGTTTTATCAGGGGGCGTAACACCGGGGAGCTGTTTTTT; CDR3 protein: CASSFIRGRNTGELFF
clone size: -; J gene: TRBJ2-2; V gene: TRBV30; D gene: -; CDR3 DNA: TGTGCCTGGAACGGAATTCGGGGCAGGGTTAACACCGGGGAGCTGTTTTTT; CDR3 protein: CAWNGIRGRVNTGELFF
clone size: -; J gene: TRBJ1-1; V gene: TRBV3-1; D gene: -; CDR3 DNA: TGTGCCAGCAGCCACCTAGGATACACTGAAGCTTTCTTT; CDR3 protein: CASSHLGYTEAFF
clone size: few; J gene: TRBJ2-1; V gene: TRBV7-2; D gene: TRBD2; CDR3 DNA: TGTGCCAGCAGCTCCGGACTAGCGGGAGGTCGAGAGCAGTTCTTC; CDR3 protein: CASSSGLAGGREQFF
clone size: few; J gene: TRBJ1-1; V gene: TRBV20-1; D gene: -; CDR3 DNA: TGCAGTGCGGACGGGACAACGAACACTGAAGCTTTCTTT; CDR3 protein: CSADGTTNTEAFF
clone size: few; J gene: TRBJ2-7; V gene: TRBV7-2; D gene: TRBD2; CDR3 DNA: TGTGCCAGCAGCCGGACTAGCCACTACGAGCAGTACTTC; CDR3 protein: CASSRTSHYEQYF
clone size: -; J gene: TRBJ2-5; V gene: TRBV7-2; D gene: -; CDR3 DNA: TGTGCCAGCAGCGTGGACGGGGTACAAGAGACCCAGTACTTC; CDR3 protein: CASSVDGVQETQYF
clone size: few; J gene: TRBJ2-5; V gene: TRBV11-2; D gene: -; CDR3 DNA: TGTGCCAGCAGCTTAGAGGACAGTTCGGTGGAGACCCAGTACTTC; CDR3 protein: CASSLEDSSVETQYF
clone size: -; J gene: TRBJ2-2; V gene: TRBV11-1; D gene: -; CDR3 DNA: TGTGCCAGCAGCCGGGGCACCGGGGAGCTGTTTTTT; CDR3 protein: CASSRGTGELFF
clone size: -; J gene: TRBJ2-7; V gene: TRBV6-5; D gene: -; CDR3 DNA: TGTGCCAGCGCCCGGACGGAAACCTACGAGCAGTACTTC; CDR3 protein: CASARTETYEQYF
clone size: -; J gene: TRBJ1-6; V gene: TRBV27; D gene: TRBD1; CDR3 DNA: TGTGCCAGCAGTTTGGACAGGGGGCCCAATTCATCCCTCCACTTT; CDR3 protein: CASSLDRGPNSSLHF
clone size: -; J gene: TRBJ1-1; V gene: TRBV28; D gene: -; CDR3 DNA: TGTGCCAGCAGTTTCCGACGGCCGAACACTGAAGCTTTCTTT; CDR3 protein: CASSFRRPNTEAFF
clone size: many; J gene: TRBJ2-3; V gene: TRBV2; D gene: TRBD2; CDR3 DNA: TGTGCCAGCAGCGCGACTAGCGGGAGACCAGATACGCAGTATTTT; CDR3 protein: CASSATSGRPDTQYF
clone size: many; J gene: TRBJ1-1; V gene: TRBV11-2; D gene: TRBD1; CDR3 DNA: TGTGCCAGCAGCTTAGGCAGGGGGGTGTTGAACACTGAAGCTTTCTTT; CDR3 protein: CASSLGRGVLNTEAFF
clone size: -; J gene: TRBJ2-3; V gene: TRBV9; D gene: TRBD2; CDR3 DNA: TGTGCCAGCAGCGAGGGAGGGTTGAGCACAGATACGCAGTATTTT; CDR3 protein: CASSEGGLSTDTQYF
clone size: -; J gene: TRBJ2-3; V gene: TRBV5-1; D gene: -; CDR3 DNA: TGCGCCAGCAGCACCTTTACAGATACGCAGTATTTT; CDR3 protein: CASSTFTDTQYF
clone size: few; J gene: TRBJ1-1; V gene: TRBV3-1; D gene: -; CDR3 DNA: TGTGCCAGCAGCCAAGGTACGGGACACAAGAACACTGAAGCTTTCTTT; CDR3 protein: CASSQGTGHKNTEAFF
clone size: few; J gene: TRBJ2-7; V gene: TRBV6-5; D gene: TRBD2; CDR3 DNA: TGTGCCAGCAGTTACGGGACCGGGCAGCGGGAGTCTGGGAGCGACGAGCAGTACTTC; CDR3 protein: CASSYGTGQRESGSDEQYF
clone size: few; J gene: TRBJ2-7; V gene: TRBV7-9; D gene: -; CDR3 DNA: TGTGCCAGCAGCCAGGGGACCCCTACCTACGAGCAGTACTTC; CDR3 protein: CASSQGTPTYEQYF
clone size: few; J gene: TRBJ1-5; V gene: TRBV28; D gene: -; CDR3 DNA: TGTGCCAGCAGTTTCCCCTATCAGCCCCAGCATTTT; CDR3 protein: CASSFPYQPQHF
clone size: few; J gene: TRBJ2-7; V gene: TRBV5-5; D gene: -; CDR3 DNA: TGTGCCAGCAGCTTATCCCCCCCCTTATTAGACTACGAGCAGTACTTC; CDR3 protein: CASSLSPPLLDYEQYF
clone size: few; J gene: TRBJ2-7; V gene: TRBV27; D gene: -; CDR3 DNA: TGTGCCAGCAGTTTATTTCTCGGCCGCCCCTACGAGCAGTACTTC; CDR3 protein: CASSLFLGRPYEQYF
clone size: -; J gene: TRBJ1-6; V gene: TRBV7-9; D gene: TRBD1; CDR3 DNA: TGTGCCAGCAGCCCAGGGGGGACGGGCAATTCACCCCTCCACTTT; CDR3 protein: CASSPGGTGNSPLHF
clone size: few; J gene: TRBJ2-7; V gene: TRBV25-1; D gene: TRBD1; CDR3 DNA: TGTGCCAGCAGTGAAACAGGGGGTGCGTACTTC; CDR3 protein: CASSETGGAYF
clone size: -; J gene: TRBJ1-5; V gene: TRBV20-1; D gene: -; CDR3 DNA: TGCAGTGCTAGAGACGGGAGGGCAGGCAATCAGCCCCAGCATTTT; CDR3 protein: CSARDGRAGNQPQHF
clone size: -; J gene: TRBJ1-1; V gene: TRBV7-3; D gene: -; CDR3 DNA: TGTGCCAGCAGCCACGGGACCGGAAACACTGAAGCTTTCTTT; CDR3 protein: CASSHGTGNTEAFF
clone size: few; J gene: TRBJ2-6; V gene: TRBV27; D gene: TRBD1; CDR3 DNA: TGTGCCAGCAGGAGAGCCGGGACAGGGGGGTCTGGGGCCAACGTCCTGACTTTC; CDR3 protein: CASRRAGTGGSGANVLTF
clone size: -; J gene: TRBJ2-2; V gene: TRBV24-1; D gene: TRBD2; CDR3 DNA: TGTGCCGCCAGTGATTCCACGGGGGGGGCCGAGGAGCTGTTTTTT; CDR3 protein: CAASDSTGGAEELFF